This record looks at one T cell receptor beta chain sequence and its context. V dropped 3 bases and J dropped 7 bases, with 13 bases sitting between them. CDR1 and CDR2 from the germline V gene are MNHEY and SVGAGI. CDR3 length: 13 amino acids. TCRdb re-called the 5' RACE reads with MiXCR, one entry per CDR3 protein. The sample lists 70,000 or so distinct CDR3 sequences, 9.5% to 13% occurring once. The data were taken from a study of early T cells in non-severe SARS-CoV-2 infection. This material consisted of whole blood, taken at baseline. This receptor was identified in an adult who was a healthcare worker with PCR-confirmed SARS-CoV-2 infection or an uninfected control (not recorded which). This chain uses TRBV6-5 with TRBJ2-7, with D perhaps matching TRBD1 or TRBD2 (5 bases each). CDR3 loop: CASSYTGAGEQYF. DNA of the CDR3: TGTGCCAGCAGTTATACCGGGGCCGGTGAGCAGTACTTC.